This T cell receptor (beta chain) is drawn from a study of shared clonotypes between healthy human individuals. The authors divided CD4+ cells into CD45RA+ naive and CD45RA-negative memory subsets. This CDR3 has 13 amino acids. From germline, CDR1 is SNHLY and CDR2 FYNNEI. V shed 10 bases and J 2 bases; nucleotides not matched to a gene: 7. Only in-frame clones appear in the TCRdb table, and some are missing; sequencing was by immunoSEQ multiplex PCR. Of some 2.4 million clones in the sample, over 85% are singletons; the top ten hold 0.36%. In its sample, this clone was seen once. Its antigen remains unknown. Study-level findings and limits: Across subsets, estimated richness was generally greater for naive than for memory populations.

This receptor was identified in a man between 18 and 29 years old in good health. Some clones in this sample may be carry-over from other donors' samples. V and J are TRBV2 and TRBJ2-7, with TRBD1 matching 8 bases. Sequencing input: naive CD4+ T cells from PBMCs. The subset is: CD45RA+ positively selected. The CDR3 protein is CATRTGLPYEQYF. CDR3 DNA sequence: TGTGCCACCCGGACAGGGTTACCCTACGAGCAGTACTTC. The variable domain in full, completed from reference TRBV2 and TRBJ2-7, reads EPEVTQTPSHQVTQMGQEVILRCVPISNHLYFYWYRQILGQKVEFLVSFYNNEISEKSEIFDDQFSVERPDGSNFTLKIRSTKLEDSAMYFCATRTGLPYEQYFGPGTRLTVT.